This T cell receptor beta chain was retrieved from a study of OX40 agonist ivuxolimab in advanced cancers. Sampling times: baseline, cycle 4 day 1, cycle 7 day 1. Data came from immunoSEQ multiplex PCR; TCRdb stores just in-frame clones and leaves some out. The table shows tens of thousands of clones, with over 70% occurring only once. Study findings and constraints: At 0.1-3.0 mg/kg, partial responders had clonal expansion among the lowest observed.

Deletions cut 3 bases from V and 7 bases from J, with 19 bases between. The CDR3 has 15 amino acids. The V gene's germline CDR1 is MGHDK and CDR2 SYGVNS. In its sample, this clone was seen once. Its antigen remains unidentified. The sequences come from CD4+ or CD8+ T cells sorted from blood, collected in a trial of the OX40 agonist ivuxolimab. The source is an adult with an advanced solid tumor such as melanoma, head and neck, liver or kidney cancer. This rearrangement joins TRBV25-1 to TRBJ2-7, with D possibly being TRBD2 (6 bases). The CDR3 sequence is CASSDSSSEGWEQYF. The CDR3 bases are TGTGCCAGCAGTGATAGCTCTAGCGAGGGGTGGGAGCAGTACTTC.